The T cell receptor (beta chain) described here comes from a study of blood T cell repertoires in COVID-19. In the original analysis: It was from reference gene primer amplification that nucleated cell counts were estimated. Some clones are missing from TCRdb's copy, which holds only in-frame ones; the method was immunoSEQ multiplex PCR. That table is the source of V, J and clone size, and D and trimming were worked out from the DNA. The sample carries some 110,000 clones, 60% to 80% recorded once. Germline V CDR1 and CDR2: SGHAT, FQNNGV. This CDR3 has 16 residues. Trimming left V 1 base short and J 1 base short, with 12 bases between. Seattle patients were enrolled during active infection and followed longitudinally.

This rearrangement joins TRBV11-2 to TRBJ2-3; the D gene is possibly TRBD1 (7 bases). Sample: peripheral blood. This clonotype was sampled from an elderly man with COVID-19, enrolled during active disease. The CDR3 sequence: CASSLAPRGGTDTQYF. As DNA, the CDR3 is TGTGCCAGCAGCTTAGCGCCCAGGGGGGGCACAGATACGCAGTATTTT.